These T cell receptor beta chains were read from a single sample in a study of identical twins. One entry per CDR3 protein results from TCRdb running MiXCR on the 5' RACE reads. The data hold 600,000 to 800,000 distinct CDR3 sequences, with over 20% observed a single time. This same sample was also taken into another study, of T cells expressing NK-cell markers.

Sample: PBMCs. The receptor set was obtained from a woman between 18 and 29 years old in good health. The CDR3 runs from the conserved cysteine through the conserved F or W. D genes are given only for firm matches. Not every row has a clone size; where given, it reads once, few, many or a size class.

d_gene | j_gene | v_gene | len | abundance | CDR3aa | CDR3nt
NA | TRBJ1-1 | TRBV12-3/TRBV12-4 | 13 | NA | CASSFEGLDRAFF | TGTGCCAGCAGTTTTGAAGGGCTTGACCGGGCTTTCTTT
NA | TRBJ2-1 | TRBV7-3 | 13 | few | CASSLRINEEQFF | TGTGCCAGCAGCTTAAGAATAAATGAGGAGCAGTTCTTC
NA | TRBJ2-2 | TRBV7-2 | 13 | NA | CASRTTATGELFF | TGTGCCAGCAGGACCACAGCCACCGGGGAGCTGTTTTTT
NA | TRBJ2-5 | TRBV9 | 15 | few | CASSAGISFQETQYF | TGTGCCAGCAGCGCAGGGATCTCCTTCCAAGAGACCCAGTACTTC
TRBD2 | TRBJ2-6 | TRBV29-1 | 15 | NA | CSDLAGVRGANVLTF | TGCAGCGACTTAGCGGGAGTAAGAGGGGCCAACGTCCTGACTTTC
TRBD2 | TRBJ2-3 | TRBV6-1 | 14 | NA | CASSTTSGRVTQYF | TGTGCCAGCAGTACAACTAGCGGAAGGGTTACGCAGTATTTT
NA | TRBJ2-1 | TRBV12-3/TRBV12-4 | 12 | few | CASSRSSYEQFF | TGTGCCAGCAGTCGTAGCTCGTATGAGCAGTTCTTC
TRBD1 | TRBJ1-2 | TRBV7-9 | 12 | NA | CASSSQGEGYTF | TGTGCCAGCAGCAGTCAGGGGGAGGGCTACACCTTC
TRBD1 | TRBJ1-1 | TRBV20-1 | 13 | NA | CSVDRARNTEAFF | TGCAGTGTGGACAGGGCCAGGAACACTGAAGCTTTCTTT
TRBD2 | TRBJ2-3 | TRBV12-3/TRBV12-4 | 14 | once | CASTGLALTDTQYF | TGTGCCAGCACCGGACTAGCGCTAACAGATACGCAGTATTTT
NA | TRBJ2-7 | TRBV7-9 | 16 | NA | CASSQFTDSPSYEQYF | TGTGCCAGCAGCCAATTCACGGACAGCCCCTCCTACGAGCAGTACTTC
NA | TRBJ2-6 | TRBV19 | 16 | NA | CASSVGHHAGANVLTF | TGTGCCAGTAGTGTGGGGCACCACGCAGGGGCCAACGTCCTGACTTTC
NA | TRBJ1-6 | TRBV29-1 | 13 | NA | CSAKEGVNSPLHF | TGCAGCGCCAAAGAAGGAGTAAATTCACCCCTCCACTTT
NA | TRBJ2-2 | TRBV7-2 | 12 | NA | CASSLRNGELFF | TGTGCCAGCAGCCTCCGGAACGGGGAGCTGTTTTTT
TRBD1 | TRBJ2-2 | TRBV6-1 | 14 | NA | CASKGQGKPGELFF | TGTGCCAGTAAGGGACAGGGGAAGCCCGGGGAGCTGTTTTTT
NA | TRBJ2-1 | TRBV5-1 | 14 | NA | CASNHGTEKNEQFF | TGCGCCAGCAATCACGGGACTGAGAAAAATGAGCAGTTCTTC
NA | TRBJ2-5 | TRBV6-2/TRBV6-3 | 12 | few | CASSYWRETQYF | TGTGCCAGCAGTTATTGGAGGGAGACCCAGTACTTC
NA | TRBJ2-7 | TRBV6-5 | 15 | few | CASSFAPIDYYEQYF | TGTGCCAGCAGTTTCGCCCCGATTGACTACTACGAGCAGTACTTC
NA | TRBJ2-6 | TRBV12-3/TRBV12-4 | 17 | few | CASSGGGPSSGANVLTF | TGTGCCAGCAGTGGGGGGGGCCCAAGCTCTGGGGCCAACGTCCTGACTTTC
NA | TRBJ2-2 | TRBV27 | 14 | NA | CASSLVANTGKLFF | TGTGCCAGCAGTTTGGTCGCGAACACCGGGAAGCTGTTTTTT
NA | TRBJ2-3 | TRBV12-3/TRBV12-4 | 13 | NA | CASSRQVTDTQYF | TGTGCCAGCAGTCGACAGGTCACAGATACGCAGTATTTT
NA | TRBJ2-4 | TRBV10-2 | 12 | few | CASRSPAGIQYF | TGCGCCAGCAGGAGTCCCGCGGGCATTCAGTACTTC
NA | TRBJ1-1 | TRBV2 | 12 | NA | CASRHRGTEAFF | TGTGCCAGCAGACATAGGGGCACTGAAGCTTTCTTT
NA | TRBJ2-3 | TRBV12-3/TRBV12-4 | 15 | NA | CASSFGSGDKDTQYF | TGTGCCAGCAGTTTTGGGTCGGGTGACAAAGATACGCAGTATTTT
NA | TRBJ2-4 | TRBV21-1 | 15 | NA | CASSGRRKAKNIQYF | TGTGCCAGCAGTGGCAGACGCAAAGCCAAAAACATTCAGTACTTC
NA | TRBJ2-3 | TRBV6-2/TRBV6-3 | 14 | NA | CASRRTKSTDTQYF | TGTGCCAGCAGGCGGACCAAAAGCACAGATACGCAGTATTTT